Presented here are 6 T cell receptor beta chains from one specimen sequenced in a study of blood T cell dynamics during melanoma immunotherapy. Clones were read by immunoSEQ multiplex PCR, and TCRdb kept only the in-frame ones, dropping some. The data hold roughly 6,900 clones, with around 81% observed a single time. Time point noted: pre-treatment baseline. The sequencing here drew on blood, taken from a patient treated with checkpoint blockade. Every receptor here comes from a human donor with melanoma.

V gene TRBV7-9 combines with J gene TRBJ1-4; D ambiguous. Per germline, CDR1 SEHNR and CDR2 FQNEAQ (reference sequence). Trimming cost V 0 bases and J 7 bases, with 12 bases left between them. The CDR3 consists of 15 residues. CDR3 sequence: CASSLAGVGSEKLFF. The DNA for the CDR3 is TGTGCCAGCAGCTTAGCTGGGGTGGGGAGTGAAAAACTGTTTTTT.

The rearrangement joins TRBV6-1 to TRBJ1-2, with a weak D call TRBD1 (5 bases). Germline values: CDR1 MNHNS, CDR2 SASEGT. V lost 6 bases to trimming and J lost 9 bases, with 17 bases between them. This CDR3 is 13 amino acids long. The chain's CDR3 is CASSFRDLRSYTF. The CDR3 DNA reads as TGTGCCAGCAGCTTCCGGGACCTCAGAAGCTACACCTTC.

This clone rates as large (0.1 to 1%). The CDR3 DNA is TGTGCCAGTAGCCGTCCAGGGGTCGTCGATGGCTACACCTTC. Amino acid sequence: CASSRPGVVDGYTF. The chain carries TRBV19 and TRBJ1-2, with D maybe TRBD1 (6 bases). The CDR3 loop spans 14 amino acids. Between the trimmed V and J ends, which lost 6 bases and 6 bases, there was a span of 17 bases. The germline V gene encodes CDR1 LNHDA and CDR2 SQIVND (reference sequence).

The sample holds one count of this clone. This chain joins TRBV9 and TRBJ1-1; the D gene is possibly TRBD1 (5 bases). The V and J ends lost 2 bases and 1 base respectively, with 6 bases between them. CDR1 is SGDLS and CDR2 is YYNGEE in the germline V gene. The CDR3 has 13 residues. Written as DNA, the CDR3 is TGTGCCAGCAGCGTGACAGAGAACACTGAAGCTTTCTTT. As protein: CASSVTENTEAFF.

The rearrangement links TRBV30 to TRBJ1-1; a weak D match, TRBD1 (5 bases). The length of the CDR3 is 11 residues. Germline V gene sequence: CDR1 GTSNPN, CDR2 SVGIG (reference sequence). V was pared by 4 bases and J by 10 bases, with 13 bases between. This CDR3 is CAWNWGDRAFF. CDR3 nucleotide sequence: TGTGCCTGGAATTGGGGGGACCGAGCTTTCTTT.

The chain has TRBV5-6 and TRBJ1-6; unclear D gene. The V gene's germline CDR1 is SGHDT and CDR2 YYEEEE. V lost 2 bases and J 4 bases, leaving 13 bases between the germline ends. The CDR3 is 16 amino acids. The CDR3 here is CASSFYGKGYNSPLHF. The CDR3 nucleotides are TGTGCCAGCAGCTTCTACGGGAAAGGATATAATTCACCCCTCCACTTT.